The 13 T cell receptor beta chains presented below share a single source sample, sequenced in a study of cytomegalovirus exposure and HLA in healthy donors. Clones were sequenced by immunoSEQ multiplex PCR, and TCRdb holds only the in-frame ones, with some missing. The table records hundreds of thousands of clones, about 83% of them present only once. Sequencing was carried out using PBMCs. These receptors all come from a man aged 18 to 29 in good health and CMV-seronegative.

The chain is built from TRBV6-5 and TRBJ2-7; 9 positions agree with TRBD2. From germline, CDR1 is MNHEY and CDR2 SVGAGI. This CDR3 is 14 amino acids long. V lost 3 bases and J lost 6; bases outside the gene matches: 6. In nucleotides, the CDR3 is TGTGCCAGCAGTTATGCGGGAGGGGGGGGCGAGCAGTACTTC. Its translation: CASSYAGGGGEQYF.

CDR3 loop: CASSLDLRGHQPQHF. Written as DNA, the CDR3 is TGTGCCAGCAGCTTAGATCTTCGGGGTCATCAGCCCCAGCATTTT. This chain connects TRBV11-2 to TRBJ1-5; no definite D call. V shed 0 bases and J shed 5 bases, with 11 bases lying between them. The V gene's germline CDR1 is SGHAT and CDR2 FQNNGV. This CDR3 has 15 amino acids. The full variable domain, rest sourced from reference TRBV11-2 and TRBJ1-5, is EAGVAQSPRYKIIEKRQSVAFWCNPISGHATLYWYQQILGQGPKLLIQFQNNGVVDDSQLPKDRFSAERLKGVDSTLKIQPAKLEDSAVYLCASSLDLRGHQPQHFGDGTRLSIL.

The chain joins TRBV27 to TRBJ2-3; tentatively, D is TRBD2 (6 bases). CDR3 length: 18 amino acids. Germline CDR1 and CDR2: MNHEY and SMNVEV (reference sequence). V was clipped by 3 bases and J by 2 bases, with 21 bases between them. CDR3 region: CASSFRSGLRVDTDTQYF. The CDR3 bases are TGTGCCAGCAGTTTTCGCTCGGGACTTCGGGTAGACACAGATACGCAGTATTTT.

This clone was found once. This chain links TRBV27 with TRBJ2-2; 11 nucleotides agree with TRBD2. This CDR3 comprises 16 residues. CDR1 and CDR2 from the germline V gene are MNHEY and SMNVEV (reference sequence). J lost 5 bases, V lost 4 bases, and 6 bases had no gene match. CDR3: CASSSLAGVRTGELFF. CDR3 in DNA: TGTGCCAGCAGTTCACTAGCGGGAGTGAGAACCGGGGAGCTGTTTTTT.

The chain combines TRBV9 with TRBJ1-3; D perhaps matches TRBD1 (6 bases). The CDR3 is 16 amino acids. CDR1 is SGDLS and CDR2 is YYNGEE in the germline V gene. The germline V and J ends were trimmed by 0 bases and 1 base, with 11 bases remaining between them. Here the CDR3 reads CASSVAGQGSGNTIYF. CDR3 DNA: TGTGCCAGCAGCGTAGCTGGGCAGGGGTCTGGAAACACCATATATTTT.

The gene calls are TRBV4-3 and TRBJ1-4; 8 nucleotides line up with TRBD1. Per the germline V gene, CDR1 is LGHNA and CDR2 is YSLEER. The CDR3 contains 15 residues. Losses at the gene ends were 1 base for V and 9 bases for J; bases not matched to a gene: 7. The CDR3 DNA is TGCGCCAGCAGCCAAGGGACAGGGAAGGAGCAAAAACTGTTTTTT. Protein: CASSQGTGKEQKLFF.

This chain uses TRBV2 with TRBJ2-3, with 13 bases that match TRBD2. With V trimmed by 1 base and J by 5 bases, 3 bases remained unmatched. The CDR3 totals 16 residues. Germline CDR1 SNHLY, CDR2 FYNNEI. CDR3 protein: CASSEGTSGGLDTQYF. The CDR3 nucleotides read TGTGCCAGCAGTGAAGGGACTAGCGGGGGACTAGATACGCAGTATTTT.

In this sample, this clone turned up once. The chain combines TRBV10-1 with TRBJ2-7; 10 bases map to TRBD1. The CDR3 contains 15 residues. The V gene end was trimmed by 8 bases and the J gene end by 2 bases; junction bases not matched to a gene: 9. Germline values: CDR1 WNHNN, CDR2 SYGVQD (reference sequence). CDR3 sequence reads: CASSGGTGDPYEQYF. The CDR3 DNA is TGCGCCAGCTCTGGTGGGACAGGGGATCCCTACGAGCAGTACTTC.

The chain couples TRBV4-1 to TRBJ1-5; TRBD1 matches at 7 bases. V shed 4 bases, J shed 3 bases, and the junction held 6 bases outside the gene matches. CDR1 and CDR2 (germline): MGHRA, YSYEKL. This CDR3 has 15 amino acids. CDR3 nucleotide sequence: TGCGCCAGCAGCCTTCGACAGGGAAACAATCAGCCCCAGCATTTT. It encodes CASSLRQGNNQPQHF.

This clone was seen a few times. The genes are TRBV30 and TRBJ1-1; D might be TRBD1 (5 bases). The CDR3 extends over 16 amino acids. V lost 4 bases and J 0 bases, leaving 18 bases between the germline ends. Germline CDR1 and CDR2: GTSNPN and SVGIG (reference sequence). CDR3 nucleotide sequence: TGTGCCTGGAACCGTAAAGGTTGGGGGGTGAACACTGAAGCTTTCTTT. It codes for CAWNRKGWGVNTEAFF.

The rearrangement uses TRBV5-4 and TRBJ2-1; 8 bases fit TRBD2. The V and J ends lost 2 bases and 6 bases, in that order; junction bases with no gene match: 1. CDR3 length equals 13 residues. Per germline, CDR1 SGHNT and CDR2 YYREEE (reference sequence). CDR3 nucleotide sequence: TGTGCCAGCAGCTTCCGGGGGGGCAATGAGCAGTTCTTC. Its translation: CASSFRGGNEQFF.

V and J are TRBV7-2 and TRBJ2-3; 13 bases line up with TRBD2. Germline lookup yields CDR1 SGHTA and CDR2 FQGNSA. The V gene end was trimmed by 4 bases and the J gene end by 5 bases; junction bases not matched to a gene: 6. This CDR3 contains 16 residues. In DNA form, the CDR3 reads TGTGCCAGCAGCTCCCGGACTAGCGGGAGTATAGATACGCAGTATTTT. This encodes CASSSRTSGSIDTQYF.

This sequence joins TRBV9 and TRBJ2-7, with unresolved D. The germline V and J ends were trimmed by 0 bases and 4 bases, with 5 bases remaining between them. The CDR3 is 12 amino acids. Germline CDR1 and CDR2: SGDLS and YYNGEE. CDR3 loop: CASSVDLYEQYF. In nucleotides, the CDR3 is TGTGCCAGCAGCGTAGATCTTTACGAGCAGTACTTC.